What follows is one T cell receptor (beta chain) and its context. TCRdb's table, derived via immunoSEQ multiplex PCR, lists solely in-frame clones and lacks some. The sample lists some 140,000 clones, about 70% occurring once. Germline V gene data show CDR1 as KGHSH and CDR2 as LQKENI. The CDR3 totals 15 residues. Losses at the gene ends were 3 bases for V and 5 bases for J; bases not matched to a gene: 6. The source of the sample is a study of blood T cell repertoires in COVID-19. The gene calls are TRBV18 and TRBJ1-4, with 7 bases fitting TRBD1. Sequencing was done on a sample of peripheral blood. The TCR sequence derives from an elderly man with acute or convalescent COVID-19. The CDR3 loop reads CASSPIPDRNEKLFF. The DNA for the CDR3 is TGTGCCAGCTCACCTATCCCGGACAGGAATGAAAAACTGTTTTTT.